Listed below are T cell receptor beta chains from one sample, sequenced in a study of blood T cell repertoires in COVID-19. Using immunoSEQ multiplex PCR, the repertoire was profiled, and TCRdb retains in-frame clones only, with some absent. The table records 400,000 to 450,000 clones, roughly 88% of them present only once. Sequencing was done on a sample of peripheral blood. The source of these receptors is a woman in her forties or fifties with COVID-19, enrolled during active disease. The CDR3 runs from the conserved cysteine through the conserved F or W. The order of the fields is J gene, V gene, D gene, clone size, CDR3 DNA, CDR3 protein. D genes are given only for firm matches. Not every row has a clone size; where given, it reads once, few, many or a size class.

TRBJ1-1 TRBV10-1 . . TGCGCCAGCAGTGAAGCCTCGTTGACGGCGGGGGCTGAAGCTTTCTTT CASSEASLTAGAEAFF
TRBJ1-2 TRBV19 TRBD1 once TGTGCCAGTAGTATTTCGTCGCAGGGGGGCGGCTACACCTTC CASSISSQGGGYTF
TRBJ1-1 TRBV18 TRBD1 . TGTGCCAGCTCGTCGCTCAGGGGGCTCGCTGAAGCTTTCTTT CASSSLRGLAEAFF
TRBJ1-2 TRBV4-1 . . TGCGCCAGCAGCCAAATGGGGTGGGGCGGAGACTATGGCTACACCTTC CASSQMGWGGDYGYTF
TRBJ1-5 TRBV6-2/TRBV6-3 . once TGTGCCAGCAGTTACGGTGCGGATCCCAATCAGCCCCAGCATTTT CASSYGADPNQPQHF
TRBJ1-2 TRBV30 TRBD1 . TGTGCCTGGCTCCCCCCCGGGACAGGGGGAAGAGGCGGCTACACCTTC CAWLPPGTGGRGGYTF
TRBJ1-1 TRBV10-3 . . TGTGCCATCAGTGATACGGGGGGGGACACTGAAGCTTTCTTT CAISDTGGDTEAFF
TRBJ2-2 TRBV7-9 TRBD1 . TGTGCCAGCAGCCTGGACAGGGACACCGGGGAGCTGTTTTTT CASSLDRDTGELFF
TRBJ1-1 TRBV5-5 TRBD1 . TGTGCCAGCAGCTTGACTCCACAGGGGGCTGAAGCTTTCTTT CASSLTPQGAEAFF
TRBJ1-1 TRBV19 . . TGTGCCAGTAGTCGGCTGCGGGATCGAGGGACTGAAGCTTTCTTT CASSRLRDRGTEAFF
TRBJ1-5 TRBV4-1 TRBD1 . TGCGCCAGCAGCCAAGGCAGGGGGCGGACCAATCAGCCCCAGCATTTT CASSQGRGRTNQPQHF
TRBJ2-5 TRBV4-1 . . TGCGCCAGCAGCCCAAGCGAGGCTCAAGAGACCCAGTACTTC CASSPSEAQETQYF
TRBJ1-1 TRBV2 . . TGTCCTTCCGGTGGACTGGGGGGTTTCACTGAAGCTTTCTTT CPSGGLGGFTEAFF
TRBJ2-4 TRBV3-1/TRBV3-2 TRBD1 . TGTGCCAGCAGCCAAAGGACAGGGGGTACGGACATTCAGTACTTC CASSQRTGGTDIQYF
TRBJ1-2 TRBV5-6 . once TGTGCCAGCAGCCAGGGCAGGGGTGGCGGCTACACCTTC CASSQGRGGGYTF
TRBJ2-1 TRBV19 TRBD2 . TGTGCCAGTAGTTCCGAGTTACTAGCGGGGGCCCGGGGTGAGCAGTTCTTC CASSSELLAGARGEQFF
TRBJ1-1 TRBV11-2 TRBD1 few TGTGCCAGCAGCAGGCGGACAGGGTCGAACACTGAAGCTTTCTTT CASSRRTGSNTEAFF
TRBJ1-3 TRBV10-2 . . TGCGCCAGTAGGGGGAGAGACTCTGGAAACACCATATATTTT CASRGRDSGNTIYF
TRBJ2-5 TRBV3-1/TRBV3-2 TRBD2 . TGTGCCAGCAGACGACTAGCGGGGGGGAAAAGGGAGACCCAGTACTTC CASRRLAGGKRETQYF
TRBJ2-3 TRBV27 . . TGTGCCAGCAGGAGGATCCACACAGATACGCAGTATTTT CASRRIHTDTQYF
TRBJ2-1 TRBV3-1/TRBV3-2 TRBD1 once TGTGCCAGCAGCCAAGCGGGACAGGGCACCTACAATGAGCAGTTCTTC CASSQAGQGTYNEQFF
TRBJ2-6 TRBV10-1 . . TGCGCCAGCAGTGATGGAGGGAGCGGGGCCAACGTCCTGACTTTC CASSDGGSGANVLTF
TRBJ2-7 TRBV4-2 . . TGTGCCAGCAGCCCCACGGGGGAACCAAGCTCCTACGAGCAGTACTTC CASSPTGEPSSYEQYF
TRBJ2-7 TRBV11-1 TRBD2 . TGTGCCAGCAGCTTAGAGCGGGGCATGGATTACGAGCAGTACTTC CASSLERGMDYEQYF
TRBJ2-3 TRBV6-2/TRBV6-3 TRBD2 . TGTGCCAGCAGTTGGGGGGGGGACACAGATACGCAGTATTTT CASSWGGDTDTQYF
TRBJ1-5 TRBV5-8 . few TGTGCCAGCAGCTTGGTTTTGGGAGATAGTCAGCCCCAGCATTTT CASSLVLGDSQPQHF
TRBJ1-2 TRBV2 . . TGTGCCAGCAGTGTTGGGGTAACGGGAGGCTACACCTTC CASSVGVTGGYTF
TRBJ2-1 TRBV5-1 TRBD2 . TGCGCCAGCAGCTCAGCTAGCGGGGGGACCTACAATGAGCAGTTCTTC CASSSASGGTYNEQFF
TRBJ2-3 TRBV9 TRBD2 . TGTGCCAGCAGCGTGACTAGCGGGGGAGGAGATACGCAGTATTTT CASSVTSGGGDTQYF
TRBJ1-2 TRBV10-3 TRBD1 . TGTGCCATCAGTGAGGGTGCAGGGGGCGGCTATGGCTACACCTTC CAISEGAGGGYGYTF
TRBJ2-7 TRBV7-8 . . TGTGCCAGCAGCTTAGTTGGCACAGGTGACGAGCAGTACTTC CASSLVGTGDEQYF
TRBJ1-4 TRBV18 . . TGTGCCAGCTCACCCCGTCGACAGGATGAAAAACTGTTTTTT CASSPRRQDEKLFF
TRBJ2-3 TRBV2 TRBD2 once TGTGCCAGCAGTGAATCGTGGCTAGCGGGGGGGGATACGCAGTATTTT CASSESWLAGGDTQYF
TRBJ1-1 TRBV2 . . TGTGCCAGCAGCTGGGGGGGGCGGATGAACACTGAAGCTTTCTTT CASSWGGRMNTEAFF
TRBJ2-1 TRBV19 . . TGTGCCAGTAAGCCGGTTGGGAGCTCCTACAATGAGCAGTTCTTC CASKPVGSSYNEQFF
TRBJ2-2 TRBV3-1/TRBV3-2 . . TGTGCCAGCAGCCAAGGTTCGGTAGCGACCGGGGAGCTGTTTTTT CASSQGSVATGELFF